This T cell receptor beta chain was sequenced for a study of blood T cells in healthy people across ages. Study-level points and caveats: TCR beta diversity correlated strongly with naive T cell percentage.

The authors ran a second PCR of about 6 to 11 cycles using a sample-barcoded 5' primer and a J-beta primer mix. One entry per CDR3 protein, called by TCRdb with MiXCR from the 5' RACE reads. The sample consists of over 700,000 distinct CDR3 sequences, 20% to 25% of them appearing once. This CDR3 is built from 14 residues. V lost 2 bases to trimming and J lost 1 base, with 8 bases between them. CDR1 is WNHNN and CDR2 is SYGVQD in the germline V gene (reference sequence). A word on this clonotype: The antigen is unknown.

These data are also associated with another study on T cells of mothers and their children. This second study notes: Material was donated by three healthy Caucasian mothers and their six children. With the M1S primer of the second PCR, sample barcodes and 2-4 random nucleotides were added.

The chain carries TRBV10-1 and TRBJ1-1; D is perhaps TRBD1 (5 bases). The sequenced sample consisted of blood. This clonotype was obtained from a boy younger than 18 in good health. DNA for the CDR3: TGCGCCAGCAGTGAGCAGGGCCAGAACACTGAAGCTTTCTTT. It is translated as CASSEQGQNTEAFF.